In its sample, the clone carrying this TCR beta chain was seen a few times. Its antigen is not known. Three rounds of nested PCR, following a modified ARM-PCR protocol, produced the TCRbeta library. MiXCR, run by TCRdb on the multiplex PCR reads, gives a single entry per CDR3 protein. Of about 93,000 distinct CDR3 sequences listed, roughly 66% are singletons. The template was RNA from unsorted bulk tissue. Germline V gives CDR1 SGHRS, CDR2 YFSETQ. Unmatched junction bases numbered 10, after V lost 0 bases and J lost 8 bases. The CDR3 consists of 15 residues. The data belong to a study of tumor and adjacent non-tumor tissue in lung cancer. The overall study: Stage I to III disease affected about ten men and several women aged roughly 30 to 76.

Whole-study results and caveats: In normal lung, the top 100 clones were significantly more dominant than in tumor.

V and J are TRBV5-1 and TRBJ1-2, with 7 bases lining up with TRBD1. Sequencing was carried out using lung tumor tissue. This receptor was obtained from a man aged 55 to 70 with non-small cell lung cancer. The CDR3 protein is CASSLAGKGGDGYTF. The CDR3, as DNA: TGCGCCAGCAGCTTGGCAGGGAAAGGGGGCGACGGCTACACCTTC.